The 20 T cell receptor beta chains below all came from one sample that was sequenced in a study of OX40 agonist ivuxolimab in advanced cancers. Using immunoSEQ multiplex PCR, the repertoire was profiled, and TCRdb retains in-frame clones only, with some absent. The table records 45,000 or so clones, approximately 91% of them present only once. The sample in question was CD4+ or CD8+ T cells sorted from blood, obtained in a trial of the OX40 agonist ivuxolimab. These receptors came from an adult with an advanced solid tumor such as melanoma, head and neck, liver or kidney cancer.

This chain connects TRBV7-2 to TRBJ2-5; D gene ambiguous. The J call may be wrong; the DNA end is better matched by TRBJ2-7. The CDR3 extends over 12 amino acids. The V gene's germline CDR1 is SGHTA and CDR2 FQGNSA. CDR3 sequence: CASSSDTYEQYF. The CDR3 coding sequence is TGTGCCAGCAGCTCCGACACGTACGAGCAGTACTTC.

V and J are TRBV25-1 and TRBJ1-3, with no clear D. Per germline, CDR1 MGHDK and CDR2 SYGVNS. V lost 6 bases and J 4 bases, leaving 10 bases between the germline ends. The CDR3 length is 13 residues. CDR3 amino acids: CASSPSGGNTIYF. The CDR3 DNA reads as TGTGCCAGCAGCCCATCGGGGGGAAACACCATATATTTT.

The J gene is TRBJ2-2, the V gene TRBV7-3; D gene uncertain. CDR3 length: 14 amino acids. Germline V lookup: CDR1 SGHTA, CDR2 FQGTGA. V was cut by 2 bases and J by 4 bases, with 8 bases left in between. The CDR3: CASSLLPSTGELFF. In DNA form, the CDR3 reads TGTGCCAGCAGCTTACTACCTTCCACCGGGGAGCTGTTTTTT.

This sequence joins TRBV6-5 and TRBJ2-2; D not resolved. The V end lost 4 bases, the J end lost 2 bases, and 8 bases lay between the germline ends. Germline V CDR1 and CDR2: MNHEY, SVGAGI. CDR3 length: 14 amino acids. CDR3 DNA: TGTGCCAGCAGTTCCCGGATTAACACCGGGGAGCTGTTTTTT. It specifies CASSSRINTGELFF.

V and J are TRBV11-2 and TRBJ2-3; D may be TRBD2 (5 bases). Germline CDR1 SGHAT, CDR2 FQNNGV. This CDR3 spans 12 amino acids. V dropped 4 bases and J dropped 6 bases, with 8 bases sitting between them. The CDR3 protein is CASSYERDTQYF. In nucleotides, the CDR3 is TGTGCCAGCAGCTACGAGCGGGATACGCAGTATTTT.

The rearrangement uses TRBV6-1 and TRBJ2-5, with D maybe TRBD2 (5 bases). The closer fit of TRBJ2-7 to the DNA end suggests the J call may be wrong. The CDR3 consists of 12 residues. CDR1 is MNHNS and CDR2 is SASEGT in the germline V gene. CDR3 sequence: CASTGNGYEQYF. As DNA, the CDR3 is TGTGCCTCGACGGGGAACGGTTACGAGCAGTACTTC.

J is TRBJ2-7 and V is TRBV29-1; D might be TRBD1 (6 bases). Trimming left V 0 bases short and J 7 bases short, with 10 bases between. The CDR3 is made up of 12 amino acids. Per germline, CDR1 SQVTM and CDR2 ANQGSEA. CDR3 in DNA: TGCAGCGTTGAAGATACAGGGCGGGAGCAGTACTTC. Translated: CSVEDTGREQYF.

The DNA of the CDR3 is TGTGCCAGCGGCCTTGACACCGGGGAGCTGTTTTTT. Translated, it gives CASGLDTGELFF. The chain employs TRBV5-4 and TRBJ2-2; D uncertain. This CDR3 has 12 amino acids. Trimming cost V 7 bases and J 3 bases, with 7 bases left between them. Germline lookup yields CDR1 SGHNT and CDR2 YYREEE (reference sequence). Based on the CDR3 plus reference TRBV5-4 and TRBJ2-2, the full variable domain is ETGVTQSPTHLIKTRGQQVTLRCSSQSGHNTVSWYQQALGQGPQFIFQYYREEENGRGNFPPRFSGLQFPNYSSELNVNALELDDSALYLCASGLDTGELFFGEGSRLTVL.

The chain has TRBV7-3 and TRBJ1-3, with a weak D call TRBD1 (5 bases). Germline loops: CDR1 SGHTA, CDR2 FQGTGA. CDR3 length: 13 amino acids. V was trimmed by 5 bases and J by 4 bases, leaving 9 bases between them. The CDR3: CASSERGGNTIYF. The DNA for the CDR3 is TGTGCCAGCAGCGAGCGGGGGGGAAACACCATATATTTT.

The gene calls are TRBV28 and TRBJ2-3; TRBD2 matches at 7 bases. The V and J ends lost 4 bases and 1 base, in that order; junction bases with no gene match: 8. CDR3 length: 16 residues. Per germline, CDR1 MDHEN and CDR2 SYDVKM. Here the CDR3 reads CASSSIAGSGTDTQYF. In nucleotides, the CDR3 is TGTGCCAGCAGTTCCATAGCGGGCTCCGGCACAGATACGCAGTATTTT.

The gene calls are TRBV7-3 and TRBJ2-3; D is unresolved. This CDR3 has 14 amino acids. V lost 2 bases and J 1 base, leaving 7 bases between the germline ends. Germline values: CDR1 SGHTA, CDR2 FQGTGA. For the CDR3, the DNA is TGTGCCAGCAGCTTAGGGCTAGGCACAGATACGCAGTATTTT. It specifies CASSLGLGTDTQYF.

This clone has only one observation. The chain recombines TRBV11-2 with TRBJ2-4, with 7 nucleotides matching TRBD2. Germline CDR1 SGHAT, CDR2 FQNNGV. This CDR3 is built from 18 residues. V was pared by 2 bases and J by 2 bases, with 12 bases of the junction left unmatched. CDR3 amino acids: CASSLRRELGTTKNIQYF. DNA for the CDR3: TGTGCCAGCAGCTTAAGGCGGGAGTTAGGGACGACCAAAAACATTCAGTACTTC.

V is TRBV19 and J is TRBJ2-1, with D uncertain. V shed 8 bases and J shed 9 bases, with 14 bases lying between them. There are 12 residues in the CDR3. The V gene's germline CDR1 is LNHDA and CDR2 SQIVND (reference sequence). The CDR3 sequence: CASGWAVGEQFF. CDR3 coding DNA: TGTGCCAGTGGGTGGGCGGTTGGTGAGCAGTTCTTC.

The rearrangement uses TRBV5-1 and TRBJ2-1, with TRBD2 matching over 10 bases. After removal of 0 bases from V and 10 bases from J, the junction contained 13 bases not matched to a gene. Per the germline V gene, CDR1 is SGHRS and CDR2 is YFSETQ. This CDR3 region has 17 residues. This CDR3 is CASSLALLAGLLDEQFF. The CDR3 DNA reads TGCGCCAGCAGCTTGGCGTTACTAGCGGGGCTCCTCGACGAGCAGTTCTTC.

CDR3 nucleotide sequence: TGTGCCAGCAGCTATGGCGGGAGTGAGCGTGAGCAGTTCTTC. It translates to CASSYGGSEREQFF. V gene TRBV11-3 combines with J gene TRBJ2-1; 7 bases map to TRBD2. There are 14 residues in the CDR3. Germline V gene lookup returns CDR1 SGHNT and CDR2 YENEEA. The trim removed 4 bases at V and 9 bases at J, leaving 9 bases unmatched.

The DNA of the CDR3 is TGTGCCAGCAGCACCGGGACTAGCGACCTCTACAATGAGCAGTTCTTC. This translates into CASSTGTSDLYNEQFF. The chain employs TRBV9 and TRBJ2-1, with 10 bases identical to TRBD2. CDR3 length: 16 residues. Germline V gene data show CDR1 as SGDLS and CDR2 as YYNGEE. Trimming at V came to 4 bases and at J to 3 bases, leaving 7 bases not matched to a gene.

V usage is TRBV30 and J usage is TRBJ2-2; 7 bases line up with TRBD2. Germline trimming cut 2 bases from V and 3 bases from J; bases unmatched to any gene: 3. CDR1 is GTSNPN and CDR2 is SVGIG in the germline V gene (reference sequence). The CDR3 spans 14 residues. Here the CDR3 reads CAWSRTRYTGELFF. CDR3 sequence (DNA): TGTGCCTGGAGTAGGACTAGATACACCGGGGAGCTGTTTTTT.

V is TRBV30 and J is TRBJ1-5, with TRBD1 as a possible D gene (5 bases). The CDR3 loop spans 13 amino acids. Trimming stripped 2 bases from V and 6 bases from J, with 11 bases between. Germline CDR1 is GTSNPN and CDR2 is SVGIG (reference sequence). CDR3 sequence (DNA): TGTGCCTGGAGTCGCCGGGGGAGTCAGCCCCAGCATTTT. The encoded protein is CAWSRRGSQPQHF.

The rearrangement joins TRBV30 to TRBJ2-1; 11 nucleotides match TRBD2. V trimming: 1 base; J trimming: 4 bases; junction bases outside the gene matches: 3. The CDR3 runs to 15 residues. CDR1 and CDR2 (germline): GTSNPN, SVGIG (reference sequence). The CDR3 is CAWSALAGVYNEQFF. CDR3 sequence (DNA): TGTGCCTGGAGTGCACTAGCGGGAGTTTACAATGAGCAGTTCTTC. Full variable domain (rest looked up from reference TRBV30 and TRBJ2-1): SQTIHQWPATLVQPVGSPLSLECTVEGTSNPNLYWYRQAAGRGLQLLFYSVGIGQISSEVPQNLSASRPQDRQFILSSKKLLLSDSGFYLCAWSALAGVYNEQFFGPGTRLTVL.

The genes are TRBV6-5 and TRBJ2-3; D remains ambiguous. Germline assignment: CDR1 MNHEY and CDR2 SVGAGI. The CDR3 has 13 residues. Trimming removed 7 bases from V and 5 bases from J, with 13 bases in between. CDR3 in DNA: TGTGCCAGCATCGGGCAGTTGGGAGATACGCAGTATTTT. This encodes CASIGQLGDTQYF.